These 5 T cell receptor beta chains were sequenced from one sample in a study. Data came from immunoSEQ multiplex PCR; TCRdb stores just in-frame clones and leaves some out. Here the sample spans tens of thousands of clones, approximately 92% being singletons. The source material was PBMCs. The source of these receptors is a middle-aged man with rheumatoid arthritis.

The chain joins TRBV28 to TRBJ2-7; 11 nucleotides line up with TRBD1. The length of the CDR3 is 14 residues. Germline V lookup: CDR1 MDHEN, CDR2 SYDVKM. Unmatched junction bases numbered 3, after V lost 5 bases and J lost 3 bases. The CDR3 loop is CASSGGTGGYEQYF. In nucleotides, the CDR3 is TGTGCCAGCAGTGGGGGGACAGGGGGCTACGAGCAGTACTTC. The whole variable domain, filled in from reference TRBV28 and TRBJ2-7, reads DVKVTQSSRYLVKRTGEKVFLECVQDMDHENMFWYRQDPGLGLRLIYFSYDVKMKEKGDIPEGYSVSREKKERFSLILESASTNQTSMYLCASSGGTGGYEQYFGPGTRLTVT.

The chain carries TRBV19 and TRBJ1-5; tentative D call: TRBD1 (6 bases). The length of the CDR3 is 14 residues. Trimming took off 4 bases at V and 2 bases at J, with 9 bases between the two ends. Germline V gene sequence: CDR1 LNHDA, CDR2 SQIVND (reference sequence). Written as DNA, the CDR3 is TGTGCCAGTAGTAACAGGGCTGGCAATCAGCCCCAGCATTTT. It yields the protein CASSNRAGNQPQHF.

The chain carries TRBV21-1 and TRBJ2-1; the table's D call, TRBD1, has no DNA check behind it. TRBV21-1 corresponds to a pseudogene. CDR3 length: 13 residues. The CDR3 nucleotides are TGTGCCAGCAGGGACAGAGCATATCATGAGCAGTTCTTC. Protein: CASRDRAYHEQFF.

The CDR3 loop is CASSVDRGSNQPQHF. In DNA, the CDR3 is TGTGCCAGTAGCGTTGACAGGGGGAGCAATCAGCCCCAGCATTTT. The V gene is TRBV19, the J gene TRBJ1-5; TRBD1 aligns across 9 bases. Germline V gene data show CDR1 as LNHDA and CDR2 as SQIVND (reference sequence). V gave up 6 bases and J gave up 1 base; unmatched junction bases: 4. This CDR3 spans 15 amino acids.

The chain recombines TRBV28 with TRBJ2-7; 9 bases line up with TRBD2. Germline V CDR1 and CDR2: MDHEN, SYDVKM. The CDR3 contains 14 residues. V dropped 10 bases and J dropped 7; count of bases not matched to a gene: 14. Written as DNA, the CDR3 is TGTGCCATTTTTCGTAGCGGGAGTGCGGGTGAGCAGTACTTC. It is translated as CAIFRSGSAGEQYF. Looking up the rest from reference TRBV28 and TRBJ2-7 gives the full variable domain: DVKVTQSSRYLVKRTGEKVFLECVQDMDHENMFWYRQDPGLGLRLIYFSYDVKMKEKGDIPEGYSVSREKKERFSLILESASTNQTSMYLCAIFRSGSAGEQYFGPGTRLTVT.